This T cell receptor beta chain was recorded in a study of metastatic and nonmetastatic thyroid tumors. Study overall: It was across blood and tumor or nodule tissue from malignant and benign thyroid patients that repertoires were compared. Study observations and caveats: According to reports, the diversity of TCR beta was significantly higher in malignant thyroid tumors than in benign nodules, and this held in both blood and tumor samples.

This clone was detected many times. Its antigen is undetermined. All patients were treatment-naive before thyroid surgery. Per the study methods: The study built a papillary thyroid cancer distant-metastasis classifier from CDR3 differences across clinicopathological groups. Through MiXCR, TCRdb re-clonotyped the PCR reads. These V and J calls originate from TCRdb's pipeline instead of the authors' own analysis. There are 25,000 to 35,000 clones in the sample; 15% to 20% occur only once, and approximately 4.5% lies in the top ten. The CDR3 extends over 13 amino acids. The V gene's germline CDR1 is SEHNR and CDR2 FQNEAQ (reference sequence). The ends were cut back, 2 bases at V and 9 bases at J, with 11 bases in the middle.

V gene TRBV7-9 combines with J gene TRBJ2-1; no reliable D call. Sequenced: blood. The sequence derives from a female donor with papillary thyroid cancer or a benign thyroid nodule (not recorded which). Some clones in this sample may be carry-over from other donors' samples. Here the CDR3 DNA reads TGTGCCAGCAGCTTAATGGCAAGCACTGAGCAGTTCTTC. It translates to CASSLMASTEQFF.